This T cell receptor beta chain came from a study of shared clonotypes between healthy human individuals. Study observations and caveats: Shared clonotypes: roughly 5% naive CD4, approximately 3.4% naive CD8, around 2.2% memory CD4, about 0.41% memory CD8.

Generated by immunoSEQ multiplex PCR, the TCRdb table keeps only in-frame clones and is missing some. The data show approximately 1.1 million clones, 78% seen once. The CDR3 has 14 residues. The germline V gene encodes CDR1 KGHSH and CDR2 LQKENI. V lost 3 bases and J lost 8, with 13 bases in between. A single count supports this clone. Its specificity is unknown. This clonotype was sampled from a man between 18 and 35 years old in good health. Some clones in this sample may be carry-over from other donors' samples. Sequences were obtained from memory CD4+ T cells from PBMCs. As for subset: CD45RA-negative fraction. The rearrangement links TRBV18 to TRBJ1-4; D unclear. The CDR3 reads CASSPRESGEKLFF. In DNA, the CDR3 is TGTGCCAGCTCACCGAGGGAGAGTGGGGAAAAACTGTTTTTT.